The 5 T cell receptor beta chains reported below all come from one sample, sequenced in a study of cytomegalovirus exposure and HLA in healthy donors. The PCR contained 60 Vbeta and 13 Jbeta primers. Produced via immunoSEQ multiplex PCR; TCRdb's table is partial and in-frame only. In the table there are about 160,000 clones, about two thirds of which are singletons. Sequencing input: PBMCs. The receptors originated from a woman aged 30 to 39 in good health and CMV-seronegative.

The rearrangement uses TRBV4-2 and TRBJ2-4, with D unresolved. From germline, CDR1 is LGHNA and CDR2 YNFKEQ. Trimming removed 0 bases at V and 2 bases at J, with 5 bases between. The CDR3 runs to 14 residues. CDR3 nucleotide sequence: TGTGCCAGCAGCCAAGACTCGTCCAAAAACATTCAGTACTTC. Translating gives CASSQDSSKNIQYF.

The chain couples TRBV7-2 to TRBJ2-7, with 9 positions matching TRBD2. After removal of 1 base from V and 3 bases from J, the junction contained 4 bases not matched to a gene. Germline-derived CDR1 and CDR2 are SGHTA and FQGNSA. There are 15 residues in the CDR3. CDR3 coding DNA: TGTGCCAGCAGCTTAGGGCCTAGCGGGAACTACGAGCAGTACTTC. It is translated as CASSLGPSGNYEQYF.

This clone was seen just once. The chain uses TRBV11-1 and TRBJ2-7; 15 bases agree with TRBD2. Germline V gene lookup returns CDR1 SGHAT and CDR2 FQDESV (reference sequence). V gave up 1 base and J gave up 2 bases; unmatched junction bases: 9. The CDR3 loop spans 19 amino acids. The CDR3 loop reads CASSLGPPGLAGGTYEQYF. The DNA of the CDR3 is TGTGCCAGCAGCTTAGGGCCACCGGGACTAGCGGGGGGCACCTACGAGCAGTACTTC.

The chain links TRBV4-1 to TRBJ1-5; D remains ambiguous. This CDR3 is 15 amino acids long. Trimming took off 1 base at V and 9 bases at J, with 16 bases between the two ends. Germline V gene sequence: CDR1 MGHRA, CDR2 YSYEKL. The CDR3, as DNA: TGCGCCAGCAGCCAAGTGTCGATACTTAGTGGGCCCCAGCATTTT. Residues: CASSQVSILSGPQHF.

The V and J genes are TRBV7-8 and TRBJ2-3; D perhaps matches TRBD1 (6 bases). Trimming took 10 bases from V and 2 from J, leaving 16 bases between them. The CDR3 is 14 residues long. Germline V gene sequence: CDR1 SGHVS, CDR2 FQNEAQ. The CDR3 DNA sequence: TGTGCCACCCTCGGGACACCCTCCACAGATACGCAGTATTTT. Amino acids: CATLGTPSTDTQYF.